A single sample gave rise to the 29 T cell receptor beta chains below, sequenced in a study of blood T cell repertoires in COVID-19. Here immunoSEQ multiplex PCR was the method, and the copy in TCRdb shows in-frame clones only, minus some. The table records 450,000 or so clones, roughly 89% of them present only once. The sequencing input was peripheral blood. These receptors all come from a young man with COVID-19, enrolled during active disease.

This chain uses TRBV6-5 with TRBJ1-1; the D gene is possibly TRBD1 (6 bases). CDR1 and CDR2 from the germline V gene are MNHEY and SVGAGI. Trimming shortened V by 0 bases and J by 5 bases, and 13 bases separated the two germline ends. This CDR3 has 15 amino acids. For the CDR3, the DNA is TGTGCCAGCAGTTACTCCGGGACAACGGAAACTGAAGCTTTCTTT. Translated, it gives CASSYSGTTETEAFF.

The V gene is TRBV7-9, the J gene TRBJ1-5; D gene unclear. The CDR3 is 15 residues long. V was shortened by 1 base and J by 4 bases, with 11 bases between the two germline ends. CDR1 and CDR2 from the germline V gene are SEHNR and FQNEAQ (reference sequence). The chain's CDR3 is CASSLGGVRNQPQHF. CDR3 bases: TGTGCCAGCAGCTTAGGGGGAGTTCGTAATCAGCCCCAGCATTTT.

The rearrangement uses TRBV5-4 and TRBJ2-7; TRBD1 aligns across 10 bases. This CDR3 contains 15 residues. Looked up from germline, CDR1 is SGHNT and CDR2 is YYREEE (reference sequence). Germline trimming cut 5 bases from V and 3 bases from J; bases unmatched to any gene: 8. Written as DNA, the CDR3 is TGTGCCAGCAGTTACAGACAGGGGGCCGTCTACGAGCAGTACTTC. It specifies CASSYRQGAVYEQYF.

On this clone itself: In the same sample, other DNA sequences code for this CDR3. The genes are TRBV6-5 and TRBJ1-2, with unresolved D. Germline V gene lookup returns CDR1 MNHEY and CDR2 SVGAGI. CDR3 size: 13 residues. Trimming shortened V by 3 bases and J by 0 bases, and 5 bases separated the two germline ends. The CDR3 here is CASSYRSNYGYTF. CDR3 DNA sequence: TGTGCCAGCAGTTATCGGTCTAACTATGGCTACACCTTC.

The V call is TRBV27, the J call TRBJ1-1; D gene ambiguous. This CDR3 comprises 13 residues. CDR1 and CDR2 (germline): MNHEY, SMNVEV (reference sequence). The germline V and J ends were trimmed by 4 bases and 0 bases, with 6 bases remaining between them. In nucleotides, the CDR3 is TGTGCCAGCAGTTACCGGGTGAACACTGAAGCTTTCTTT. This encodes CASSYRVNTEAFF.

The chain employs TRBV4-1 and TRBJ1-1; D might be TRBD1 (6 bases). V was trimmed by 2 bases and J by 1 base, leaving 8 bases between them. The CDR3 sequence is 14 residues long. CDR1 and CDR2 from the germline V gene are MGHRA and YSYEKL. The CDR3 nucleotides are TGCGCCAGCAGCCAACGACAGGAGAACACTGAAGCTTTCTTT. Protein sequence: CASSQRQENTEAFF.

As DNA, the CDR3 is TGTGCCAGCAGTTTAAAGAGGGAGTATGAGCAGTACTTC. This encodes CASSLKREYEQYF. The chain links TRBV27 to TRBJ2-7, with D possibly being TRBD2 (5 bases). The CDR3 is made up of 13 amino acids. Germline CDR1 reads MNHEY; CDR2 reads SMNVEV (reference sequence). Trimming took off 2 bases at V and 7 bases at J, with 12 bases between the two ends.

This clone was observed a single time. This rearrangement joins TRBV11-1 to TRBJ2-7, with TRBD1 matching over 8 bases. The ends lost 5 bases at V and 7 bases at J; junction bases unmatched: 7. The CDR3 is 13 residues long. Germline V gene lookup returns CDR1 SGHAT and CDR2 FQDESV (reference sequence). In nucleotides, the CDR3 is TGTGCCAGCAGCGGACACAGGGGGTGGGAGCAGTACTTC. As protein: CASSGHRGWEQYF. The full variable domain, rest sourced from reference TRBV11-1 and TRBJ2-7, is EAEVAQSPRYKITEKSQAVAFWCDPISGHATLYWYRQILGQGPELLVQFQDESVVDDSQLPKDRFSAERLKGVDSTLKIQPAELGDSAMYLCASSGHRGWEQYFGPGTRLTVT.

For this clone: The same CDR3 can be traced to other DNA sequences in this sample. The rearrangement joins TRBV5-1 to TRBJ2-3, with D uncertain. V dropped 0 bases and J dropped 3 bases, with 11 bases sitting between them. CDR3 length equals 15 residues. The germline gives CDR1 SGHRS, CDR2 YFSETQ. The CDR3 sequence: CASSLADGWTDTQYF. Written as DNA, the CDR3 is TGCGCCAGCAGCTTGGCCGACGGGTGGACAGATACGCAGTATTTT.

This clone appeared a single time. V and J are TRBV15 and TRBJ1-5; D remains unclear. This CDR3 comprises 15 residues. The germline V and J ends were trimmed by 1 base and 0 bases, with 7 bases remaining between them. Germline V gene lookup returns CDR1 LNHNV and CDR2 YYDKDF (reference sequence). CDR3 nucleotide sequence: TGTGCCACCAGCAGAGCCCCAGATAGCAATCAGCCCCAGCATTTT. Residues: CATSRAPDSNQPQHF.

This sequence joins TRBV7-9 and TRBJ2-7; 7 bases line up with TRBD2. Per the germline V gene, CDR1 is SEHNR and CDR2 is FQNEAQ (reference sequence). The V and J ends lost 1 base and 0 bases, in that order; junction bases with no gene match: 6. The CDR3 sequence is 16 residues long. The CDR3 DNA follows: TGTGCCAGCAGCTTAGTCCCTAGCGGAGTCTCCTACGAGCAGTACTTC. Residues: CASSLVPSGVSYEQYF.

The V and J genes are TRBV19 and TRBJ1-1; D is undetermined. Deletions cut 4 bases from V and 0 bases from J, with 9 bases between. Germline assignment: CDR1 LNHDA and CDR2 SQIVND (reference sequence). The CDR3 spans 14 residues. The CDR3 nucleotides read TGTGCCAGTAGTAAACTGGGAGTGAACACTGAAGCTTTCTTT. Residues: CASSKLGVNTEAFF.

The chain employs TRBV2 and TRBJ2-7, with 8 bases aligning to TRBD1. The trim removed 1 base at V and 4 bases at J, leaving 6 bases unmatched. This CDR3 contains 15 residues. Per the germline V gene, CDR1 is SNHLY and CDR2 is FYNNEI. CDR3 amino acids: CASSEEAGGAYEQYF. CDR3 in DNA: TGTGCCAGCAGTGAAGAGGCAGGGGGCGCGTACGAGCAGTACTTC.

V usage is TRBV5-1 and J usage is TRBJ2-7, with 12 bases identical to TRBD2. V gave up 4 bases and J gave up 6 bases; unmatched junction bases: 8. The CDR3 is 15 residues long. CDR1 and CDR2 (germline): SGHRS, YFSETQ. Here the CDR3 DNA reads TGCGCCAGCAGCGATGCCAAGGGACTAGCGGGCGAGCAGTACTTC. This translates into CASSDAKGLAGEQYF.

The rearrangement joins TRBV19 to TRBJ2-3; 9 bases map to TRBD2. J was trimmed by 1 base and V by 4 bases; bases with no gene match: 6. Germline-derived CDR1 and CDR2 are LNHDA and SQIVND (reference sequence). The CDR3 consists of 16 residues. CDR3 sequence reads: CASSRLAGSRTDTQYF. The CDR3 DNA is TGTGCCAGTAGTAGGCTAGCGGGGAGTCGCACAGATACGCAGTATTTT.

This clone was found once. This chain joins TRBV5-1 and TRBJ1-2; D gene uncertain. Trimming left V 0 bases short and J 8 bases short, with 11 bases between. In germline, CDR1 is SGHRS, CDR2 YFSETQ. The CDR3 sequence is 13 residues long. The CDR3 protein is CASSLVPSRGYTF. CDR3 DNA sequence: TGCGCCAGCAGCTTGGTACCCTCGCGGGGCTACACCTTC.

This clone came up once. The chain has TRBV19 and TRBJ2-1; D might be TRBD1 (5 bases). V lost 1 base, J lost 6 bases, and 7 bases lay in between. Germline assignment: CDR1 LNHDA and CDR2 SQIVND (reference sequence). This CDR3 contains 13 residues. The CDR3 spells CASSIVQGNEQFF. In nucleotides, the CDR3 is TGTGCCAGTAGTATAGTTCAGGGCAATGAGCAGTTCTTC. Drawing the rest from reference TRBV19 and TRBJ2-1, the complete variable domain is DGGITQSPKYLFRKEGQNVTLSCEQNLNHDAMYWYRQDPGQGLRLIYYSQIVNDFQKGDIAEGYSVSREKKESFPLTVTSAQKNPTAFYLCASSIVQGNEQFFGPGTRLTVL.

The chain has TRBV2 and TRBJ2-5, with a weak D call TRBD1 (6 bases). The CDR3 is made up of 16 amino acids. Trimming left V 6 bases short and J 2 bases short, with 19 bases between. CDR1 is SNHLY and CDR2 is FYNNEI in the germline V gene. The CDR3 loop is CASSPFRTEIQETQYF. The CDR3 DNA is TGTGCCAGCAGCCCTTTTCGGACAGAGATTCAAGAGACCCAGTACTTC.

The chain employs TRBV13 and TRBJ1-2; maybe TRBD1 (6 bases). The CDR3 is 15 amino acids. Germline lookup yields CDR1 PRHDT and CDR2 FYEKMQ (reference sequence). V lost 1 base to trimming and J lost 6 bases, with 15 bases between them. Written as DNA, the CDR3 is TGTGCCAGCAGCTTAGTCGGGGGGGCGCCGGATGGCTACACCTTC. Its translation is CASSLVGGAPDGYTF.

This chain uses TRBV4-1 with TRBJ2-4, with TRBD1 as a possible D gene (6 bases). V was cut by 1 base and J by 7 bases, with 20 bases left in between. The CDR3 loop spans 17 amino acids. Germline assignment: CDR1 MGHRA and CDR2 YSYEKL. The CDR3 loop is CASSQVIRGRGMNIQYF. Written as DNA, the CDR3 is TGCGCCAGCAGCCAAGTCATCAGGGGCCGGGGAATGAACATTCAGTACTTC.

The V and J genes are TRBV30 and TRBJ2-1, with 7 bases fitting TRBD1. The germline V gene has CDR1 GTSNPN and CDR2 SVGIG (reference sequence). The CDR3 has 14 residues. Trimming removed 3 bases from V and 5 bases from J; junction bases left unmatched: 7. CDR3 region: CAWRGTDSNNEQFF. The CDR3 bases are TGTGCCTGGAGGGGGACAGACAGTAACAATGAGCAGTTCTTC. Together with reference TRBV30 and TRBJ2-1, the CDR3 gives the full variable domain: SQTIHQWPATLVQPVGSPLSLECTVEGTSNPNLYWYRQAAGRGLQLLFYSVGIGQISSEVPQNLSASRPQDRQFILSSKKLLLSDSGFYLCAWRGTDSNNEQFFGPGTRLTVL.

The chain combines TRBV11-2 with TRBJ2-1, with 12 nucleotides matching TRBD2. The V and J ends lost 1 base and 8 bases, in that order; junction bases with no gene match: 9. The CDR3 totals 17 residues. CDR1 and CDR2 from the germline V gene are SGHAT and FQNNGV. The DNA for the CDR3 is TGTGCCAGCAGCTTAGGTCTAGCGGGGGGGCCAATCCATGAGCAGTTCTTC. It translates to CASSLGLAGGPIHEQFF. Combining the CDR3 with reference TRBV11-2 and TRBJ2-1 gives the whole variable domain EAGVAQSPRYKIIEKRQSVAFWCNPISGHATLYWYQQILGQGPKLLIQFQNNGVVDDSQLPKDRFSAERLKGVDSTLKIQPAKLEDSAVYLCASSLGLAGGPIHEQFFGPGTRLTVL.

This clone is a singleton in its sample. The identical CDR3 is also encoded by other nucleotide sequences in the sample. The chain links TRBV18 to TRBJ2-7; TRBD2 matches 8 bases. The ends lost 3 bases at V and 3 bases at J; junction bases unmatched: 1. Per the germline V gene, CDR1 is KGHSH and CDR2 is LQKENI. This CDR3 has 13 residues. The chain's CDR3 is CASSPGTSYEQYF. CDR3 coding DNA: TGTGCCAGCTCACCCGGGACTAGCTACGAGCAGTACTTC.

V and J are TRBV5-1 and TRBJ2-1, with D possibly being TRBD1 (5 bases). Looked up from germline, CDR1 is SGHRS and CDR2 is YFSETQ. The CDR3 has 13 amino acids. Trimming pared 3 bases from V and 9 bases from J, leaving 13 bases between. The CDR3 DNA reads TGCGCCAGCAGCTCCCAGTGGGGCGGTGAGCAGTTCTTC. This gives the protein CASSSQWGGEQFF.

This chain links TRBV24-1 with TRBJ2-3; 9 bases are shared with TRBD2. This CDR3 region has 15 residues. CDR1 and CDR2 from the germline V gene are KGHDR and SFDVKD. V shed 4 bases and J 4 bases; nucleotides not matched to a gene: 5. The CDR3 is CATSETSGPADTQYF. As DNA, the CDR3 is TGTGCCACCAGTGAGACTAGCGGTCCCGCAGATACGCAGTATTTT.

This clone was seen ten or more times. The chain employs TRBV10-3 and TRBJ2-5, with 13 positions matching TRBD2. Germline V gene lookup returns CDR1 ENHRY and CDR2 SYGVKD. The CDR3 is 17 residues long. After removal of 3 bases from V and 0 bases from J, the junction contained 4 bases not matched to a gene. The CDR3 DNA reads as TGTGCCATCAGTGATACGGGACTAGCGGGGTACCAAGAGACCCAGTACTTC. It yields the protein CAISDTGLAGYQETQYF.

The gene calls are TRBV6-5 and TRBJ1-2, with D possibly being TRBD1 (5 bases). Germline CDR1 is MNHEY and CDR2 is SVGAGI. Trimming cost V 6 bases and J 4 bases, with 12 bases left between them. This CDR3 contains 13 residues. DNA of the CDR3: TGTGCCAGCAGCTCAGACAGCTTCTATGGCTACACCTTC. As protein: CASSSDSFYGYTF.

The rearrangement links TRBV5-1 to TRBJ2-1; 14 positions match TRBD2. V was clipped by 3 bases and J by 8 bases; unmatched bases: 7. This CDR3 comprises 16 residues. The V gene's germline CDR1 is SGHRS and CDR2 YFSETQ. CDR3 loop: CASSSGLAGARDEQFF. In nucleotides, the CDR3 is TGCGCCAGCAGCTCGGGACTAGCGGGAGCTCGGGATGAGCAGTTCTTC.

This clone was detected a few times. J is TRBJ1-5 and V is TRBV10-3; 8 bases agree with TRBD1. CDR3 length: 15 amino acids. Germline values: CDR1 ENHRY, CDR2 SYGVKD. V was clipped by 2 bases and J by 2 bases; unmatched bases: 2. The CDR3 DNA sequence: TGTGCCATCAGTGAGGCAGGGGGCCGCAATCAGCCCCAGCATTTT. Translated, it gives CAISEAGGRNQPQHF.